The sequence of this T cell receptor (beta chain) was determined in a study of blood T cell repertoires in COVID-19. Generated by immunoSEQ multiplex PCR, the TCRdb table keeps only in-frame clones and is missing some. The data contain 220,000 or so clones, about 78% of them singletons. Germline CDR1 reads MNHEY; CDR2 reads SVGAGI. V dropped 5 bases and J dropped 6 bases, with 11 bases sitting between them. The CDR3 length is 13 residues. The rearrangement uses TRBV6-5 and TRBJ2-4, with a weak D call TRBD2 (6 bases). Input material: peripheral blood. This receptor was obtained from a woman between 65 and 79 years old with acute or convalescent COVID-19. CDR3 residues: CASSTGLPNIQYF. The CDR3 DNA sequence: TGTGCCAGCAGTACGGGACTGCCAAACATTCAGTACTTC.